This TCR beta chain was captured by sequencing in a study of neurological immune-mediated disorders. Study results and caveats: None of the CDR3 amino acid sequences of expanded clones recurred across subjects, suggesting private repertoires in all groups.

This CDR3 has 15 amino acids. The V end was cut by 7 bases, the J end by 0 bases, with 13 bases between. The study built unsorted libraries from 2 million PBMCs kept at -80 C. Ten or more counts support this clonotype. Its antigen is currently unknown. A single run covered 15-18 subjects with over 200 million TCR-beta sequences. TCRdb re-called the 5' RACE reads with MiXCR, one entry per CDR3 protein. The profile covers 90,000 to 100,000 distinct CDR3 sequences, with roughly 4% appearing a single time and roughly 6% taken by the ten largest. This TCR came from a woman aged 18-30 years with multiple sclerosis. The sequencing input was PBMCs. The chain employs TRBV12-3 or TRBV12-4 and TRBJ1-5; possibly TRBD1 for D (6 bases). For the CDR3, the DNA is TGTGCCAGCAAGACAGGCAGTCATAGCAATCAGCCCCAGCATTTT. It encodes CASKTGSHSNQPQHF.